The 5 T cell receptor beta chains reported below all come from one sample, sequenced in a study of blood T cell repertoires in COVID-19. Libraries were prepared by immunoSEQ multiplex PCR; TCRdb keeps only in-frame clonotypes and omits some of them. The sample lists about 210,000 clones, about 85% occurring once. The sequencing input was peripheral blood. The receptors derive from a man aged 70 or older with acute or convalescent COVID-19.

The chain has TRBV19 and TRBJ1-2, with D perhaps TRBD1 (5 bases). The CDR3 is made up of 13 amino acids. Per germline, CDR1 LNHDA and CDR2 SQIVND (reference sequence). Trimming removed 2 bases at V and 7 bases at J, with 11 bases between. The CDR3 sequence: CASSIPGISGYTF. In DNA, the CDR3 is TGTGCCAGTAGTATACCAGGGATCAGTGGCTACACCTTC.

The J gene is TRBJ1-5, the V gene TRBV6-2 or TRBV6-3; D might be TRBD1 (6 bases). Trimming stripped 0 bases from V and 2 bases from J, with 17 bases between. Germline loops: CDR1 MNHEY, CDR2 SVGEGT. This CDR3 contains 18 residues. The CDR3 sequence: CASSYSGGIRTRNQPQHF. For the CDR3, the DNA is TGTGCCAGCAGTTACTCAGGGGGAATAAGGACGCGCAATCAGCCCCAGCATTTT.

The rearrangement uses TRBV11-2 and TRBJ2-5, with 15 bases that match TRBD2. CDR3 size: 17 residues. Germline CDR1 is SGHAT and CDR2 is FQNNGV. The V gene end was trimmed by 5 bases and the J gene end by 4 bases; junction bases not matched to a gene: 8. The CDR3 spells CASSARTSGRAGETQYF. DNA for the CDR3: TGTGCCAGCAGCGCCCGGACTAGCGGGAGGGCCGGAGAGACCCAGTACTTC.

The chain has TRBV7-2 and TRBJ1-5; D may be TRBD1 (6 bases). The CDR3 covers 16 residues. CDR1 is SGHTA, CDR2 FQGNSA, per germline. V was clipped by 5 bases and J by 3 bases, with 17 bases between them. The CDR3 coding sequence is TGTGCCAGCAGCCTAACGACGACAGGAAACAATCAGCCCCAGCATTTT. It specifies CASSLTTTGNNQPQHF.

The rearrangement links TRBV5-1 to TRBJ2-1; D might be TRBD2 (6 bases). The CDR3 sequence is 15 residues long. Trimming took off 1 base at V and 3 bases at J, with 11 bases between the two ends. CDR1 is SGHRS and CDR2 is YFSETQ in the germline V gene. CDR3 sequence reads: CASSLTGEGYNEQFF. The DNA for the CDR3 is TGCGCCAGCAGCTTGACGGGAGAAGGCTACAATGAGCAGTTCTTC.